The 23 T cell receptor beta chains listed next were all sequenced from one sample in a study of blood T cell repertoires in COVID-19. Data came from immunoSEQ multiplex PCR; TCRdb stores just in-frame clones and leaves some out. The sample includes 150,000 to 200,000 clones, around 80% seen only once; the top ten take over 7.5%. Sample: peripheral blood. These receptors all come from a woman aged 70-85 years with acute or convalescent COVID-19.

The chain joins TRBV3-1 (or the pseudogene TRBV3-2) to TRBJ2-2, with D unclear. CDR3 length: 14 residues. V was trimmed by 2 bases and J by 1 base, leaving 5 bases between them. Germline CDR1 reads LGHDT; CDR2 reads YNNKEL (reference sequence). Here the CDR3 DNA reads TGTGCCAGCAGCCAATCGGTGAACACCGGGGAGCTGTTTTTT. It is translated as CASSQSVNTGELFF.

This clone was counted only a few times. This chain links TRBV19 with TRBJ1-4; 7 nucleotides agree with TRBD1. Germline loops: CDR1 LNHDA, CDR2 SQIVND (reference sequence). This CDR3 is 15 amino acids long. The junction had 6 bases not matched to a gene; V was cut back by 3 bases and J by 5 bases. CDR3 loop: CASSMGDRRNEKLFF. DNA of the CDR3: TGTGCCAGTAGTATGGGGGACAGACGGAATGAAAAACTGTTTTTT.

V usage is TRBV28 and J usage is TRBJ1-2; D gene unclear. The CDR3 is 17 residues long. V lost 2 bases and J lost 1, with 17 bases in between. Germline loops: CDR1 MDHEN, CDR2 SYDVKM. Here the CDR3 reads CASSLIGVSSINYGYTF. Here the CDR3 DNA reads TGTGCCAGCAGTTTAATCGGGGTCTCGAGCATTAACTATGGCTACACCTTC.

The rearrangement links TRBV4-2 to TRBJ1-1; D perhaps matches TRBD1 (6 bases). This CDR3 has 14 residues. V lost 6 bases, J lost 4 bases, and 15 bases lay in between. The V gene's germline CDR1 is LGHNA and CDR2 YNFKEQ. DNA for the CDR3: TGTGCCAGCAGTGATACAACAGGGCTCACTGAAGCTTTCTTT. Protein: CASSDTTGLTEAFF.

V gene TRBV25-1 combines with J gene TRBJ2-3, with a weak D call TRBD1 (6 bases). Germline lookup yields CDR1 MGHDK and CDR2 SYGVNS. V lost 7 bases, J lost 0 bases, and 11 bases lay in between. This CDR3 has 14 amino acids. The CDR3: CASTGTISTDTQYF. In nucleotides, the CDR3 is TGTGCCAGCACTGGGACAATCAGCACAGATACGCAGTATTTT.

Only a few counts were recorded for this clone. V and J are TRBV10-1 and TRBJ2-7; 9 positions agree with TRBD2. CDR1 is WNHNN, CDR2 SYGVQD, per germline (reference sequence). This CDR3 contains 17 residues. The junction had 8 bases not matched to a gene; V was cut back by 1 base and J by 1 base. CDR3 amino acids: CASSEYPRLAVSYEQYF. CDR3 nucleotides: TGCGCCAGCAGTGAGTATCCGAGACTAGCGGTTTCCTACGAGCAGTACTTC.

This clone has just a few counts. The CDR3 nucleotides are TGTGCCAGCAGCTTCAGACAGTCTAGGTATCTCCACTTT. Translating it yields CASSFRQSRYLHF. This chain uses TRBV5-6 with TRBJ1-6, with a possible D match to TRBD1 (5 bases). CDR1 and CDR2 from the germline V gene are SGHDT and YYEEEE. The V end was cut by 2 bases, the J end by 16 bases, with 16 bases between. The CDR3 covers 13 residues.

The chain couples TRBV3-1 (or the pseudogene TRBV3-2) to TRBJ2-3; 15 nucleotides align to TRBD2. Germline loops: CDR1 LGHDT, CDR2 YNNKEL (reference sequence). The CDR3 length is 18 residues. V was pared by 2 bases and J by 0 bases, with 3 bases of the junction left unmatched. The CDR3 DNA reads as TGTGCCAGCAGCCAAACGGGGACTAGCGGGGGGAGCACAGATACGCAGTATTTT. Its protein is CASSQTGTSGGSTDTQYF.

This rearrangement joins TRBV4-3 to TRBJ2-2; the match to TRBD2 covers 11 bases. V trimming: 2 bases; J trimming: 5 bases; junction bases outside the gene matches: 1. The CDR3 has 15 amino acids. Germline V gives CDR1 LGHNA, CDR2 YSLEER. The CDR3 here is CASSQIAGGTGELFF. The CDR3 nucleotides are TGCGCCAGCAGCCAAATAGCGGGGGGGACCGGGGAGCTGTTTTTT.

This clone was seen a few times. The CDR3 bases are TGTGCCTGCGGCCGGGACACTGAAGCTTTCTTT. Its protein is CACGRDTEAFF. The chain couples TRBV30 to TRBJ1-1; D gene ambiguous. Germline-derived CDR1 and CDR2 are GTSNPN and SVGIG (reference sequence). The CDR3 has 11 amino acids. V was cut by 6 bases and J by 3 bases, with 8 bases left in between.

The table lists this clone with a count of one. The V gene is TRBV5-1, the J gene TRBJ2-5; 9 nucleotides match TRBD2. This CDR3 is 16 amino acids long. V lost 0 bases and J lost 1; bases outside the gene matches: 4. Per the germline V gene, CDR1 is SGHRS and CDR2 is YFSETQ. This CDR3 reads CASSLEPSGTQETQYF. CDR3 nucleotide sequence: TGCGCCAGCAGCTTGGAGCCTAGCGGGACCCAAGAGACCCAGTACTTC.

V gene TRBV2 combines with J gene TRBJ1-1; weak D call: TRBD1 (5 bases). This CDR3 has 15 amino acids. With 4 bases removed from V and 1 base from J, the gap between germline ends came to 13 bases. Germline loops: CDR1 SNHLY, CDR2 FYNNEI. CDR3: CASSGSLGANTEAFF. In nucleotides, the CDR3 is TGTGCCAGCAGTGGATCTCTAGGGGCGAACACTGAAGCTTTCTTT. The whole variable domain, remainder taken from reference TRBV2 and TRBJ1-1, is EPEVTQTPSHQVTQMGQEVILRCVPISNHLYFYWYRQILGQKVEFLVSFYNNEISEKSEIFDDQFSVERPDGSNFTLKIRSTKLEDSAMYFCASSGSLGANTEAFFGQGTRLTVV.

The chain carries TRBV15 and TRBJ1-6; D gene uncertain. Germline CDR1 and CDR2: LNHNV and YYDKDF (reference sequence). CDR3 length: 14 amino acids. Trimming removed 1 base from V and 8 bases from J, with 9 bases in between. The CDR3 protein is CATSRGANYSPLHF. The CDR3 bases are TGTGCCACCAGCAGAGGGGCCAATTATTCACCCCTCCACTTT.

This sequence joins TRBV4-1 and TRBJ1-5; unclear D gene. V was trimmed by 0 bases and J by 2 bases, leaving 8 bases between them. The CDR3 loop spans 15 amino acids. Germline V CDR1 and CDR2: MGHRA, YSYEKL. CDR3 sequence: CASSQDLAGNQPQHF. CDR3 coding DNA: TGCGCCAGCAGCCAAGATTTAGCCGGCAATCAGCCCCAGCATTTT.

The gene calls are TRBV11-2 and TRBJ2-7, with TRBD2 matching over 9 bases. Germline CDR1 SGHAT, CDR2 FQNNGV. V was clipped by 0 bases and J by 8 bases; unmatched bases: 8. The CDR3 has 15 residues. The CDR3 protein is CASSLDGGRAVQQYF. The CDR3 DNA reads as TGTGCCAGCAGCTTAGATGGCGGGAGGGCCGTCCAGCAGTACTTC.

CDR3: CASSGGAVLETQYF. The CDR3 region has the DNA TGCGCCAGCAGCGGCGGGGCGGTCCTGGAGACCCAGTACTTC. The rearrangement joins TRBV5-1 to TRBJ2-5; possibly TRBD2 for D (6 bases). The CDR3 totals 14 residues. The V end was cut by 4 bases, the J end by 5 bases, with 15 bases between. Germline V gene lookup returns CDR1 SGHRS and CDR2 YFSETQ.

The chain is built from TRBV2 and TRBJ1-5, with a weak D call TRBD1 (6 bases). Germline lookup yields CDR1 SNHLY and CDR2 FYNNEI. V lost 6 bases and J 7 bases, leaving 16 bases between the germline ends. The CDR3 contains 14 residues. CDR3 residues: CASRVGGQGQPQHF. CDR3 DNA: TGTGCCAGCAGAGTCGGGGGGCAGGGGCAGCCCCAGCATTTT.

The chain carries TRBV5-5 and TRBJ2-7; weak D call: TRBD1 (5 bases). Trimming stripped 4 bases from V and 3 bases from J, with 8 bases between. The CDR3 is 12 amino acids. Germline assignment: CDR1 SGHKS and CDR2 YYEKEE (reference sequence). The CDR3 nucleotides read TGTGCCAGCAGCCCCAGGGTCTACGAGCAGTACTTC. It encodes CASSPRVYEQYF.

This rearrangement joins TRBV29-1 to TRBJ1-3, with D possibly being TRBD1 (5 bases). Trimming took off 4 bases at V and 0 bases at J, with 10 bases between the two ends. The CDR3 totals 14 residues. Germline CDR1 SQVTM, CDR2 ANQGSEA. The CDR3, as DNA: TGCAGCGTTGTGGCAGGACACTCTGGAAACACCATATATTTT. Amino acid sequence: CSVVAGHSGNTIYF.

The gene calls are TRBV7-4 and TRBJ1-1; maybe TRBD1 (5 bases). CDR1 and CDR2 from the germline V gene are SGHVT and SQSDAQ. With 11 bases removed from V and 1 base from J, the gap between germline ends came to 14 bases. This CDR3 comprises 13 residues. DNA for the CDR3: TGTGCCGGGGCATTCGTTCAGAACACTGAAGCTTTCTTT. The encoded protein is CAGAFVQNTEAFF.

V gene TRBV7-2 combines with J gene TRBJ2-3, with TRBD2 matching over 7 bases. Germline loops: CDR1 SGHTA, CDR2 FQGNSA. This CDR3 is 15 amino acids long. V was clipped by 0 bases and J by 6 bases; unmatched bases: 6. CDR3 residues: CASSLAAGARDTQYF. CDR3 coding DNA: TGTGCCAGCAGCTTAGCGGCGGGAGCAAGGGATACGCAGTATTTT.

This chain uses TRBV10-3 with TRBJ2-7, with 9 bases fitting TRBD2. V shed 10 bases and J 12 bases; nucleotides not matched to a gene: 19. Germline V gene data show CDR1 as ENHRY and CDR2 as SYGVKD. This CDR3 region has 14 residues. In nucleotides, the CDR3 is TGTGCCACCCGGGATAGCGGGGGACCGTTTATATTGTACTTC. Protein: CATRDSGGPFILYF.

The genes are TRBV5-1 and TRBJ1-3, with D possibly TRBD1 on 5 matching bases. The CDR3 covers 16 residues. Trimming left V 5 bases short and J 0 bases short, with 15 bases between. From germline, CDR1 is SGHRS and CDR2 YFSETQ. The CDR3 loop is CASSPEGANSGNTIYF. The DNA for the CDR3 is TGCGCCAGCAGTCCCGAAGGGGCTAACTCTGGAAACACCATATATTTT.